This T cell receptor (beta chain) is from a study of tumor-infiltrating lymphocytes in primary liver carcinoma. Total RNA (around 0.45 ug) served as template for TCR beta cDNA synthesis primed by a constant-region primer. Three-round nested multiplex PCR performed with slightly modified ARM-PCR produced the TCR beta libraries. The first two PCR rounds used TRBV1-TRBV30 primers with a Cbeta primer, approximately 10 cycles each. MiXCR was run by TCRdb on the multiplex PCR reads, yielding one entry per CDR3 protein. The sample lists approximately 88,000 distinct CDR3 sequences, about 70% seen once, with 27% in the top ten. Unsorted bulk tissue, roughly 19-33 mg of it, served as the source for co-extraction of RNA and DNA. The sample holds many counts of this clonotype. Trimming cost V 3 bases and J 1 base, with 27 bases left between them. The CDR3 sequence is 20 residues long.

The sequencing sample was made of tumor-adjacent normal liver tissue. The clonotype comes from a middle-aged man with primary liver carcinoma and hepatitis B virus infection. The chain is built from TRBV12-3 or TRBV12-4 and TRBJ2-5; no clear D. CDR3 sequence (DNA): TGTGCCAGCAGTTTTTTCTTTCGAAAATCGGTCTACATGGGCCAAGAGACCCAGTACTTC. It specifies CASSFFFRKSVYMGQETQYF.